One sample yielded the 19 T cell receptor beta chains listed below, sequenced in a study of CD8 T cells in Susac syndrome. A quantity of about 0.5 to 1 ug RNA underwent reverse transcription using random hexamers. TCRdb used MiXCR to reprocess the immunoSEQ multiplex PCR reads, holding one entry per CDR3 protein. The sample carries a few hundred thousand distinct CDR3 sequences, around 93% recorded once. Sequenced: CD4+ T cells from PBMCs. These receptors were collected from a human donor with multiple sclerosis.

J is TRBJ2-7 and V is TRBV27; D possibly matches TRBD1 or TRBD2 (6 bases each). V was pared by 5 bases and J by 1 base, with 15 bases between. Germline CDR1 and CDR2: MNHEY and SMNVEV (reference sequence). The CDR3 extends over 15 amino acids. This CDR3 is CASSNGGAGSYEQYV. CDR3 nucleotides: TGTGCCAGCAGTAACGGGGGCGCTGGGTCCTACGAGCAGTACGTC.

This sequence joins TRBV30 and TRBJ1-6; D gene unclear. This CDR3 has 15 amino acids. Germline values: CDR1 GTSNPN, CDR2 SVGIG (reference sequence). Trimming left V 0 bases short and J 1 base short, with 7 bases between. DNA for the CDR3: TGTGCCTGGAGTGTGGGTGGGTCCTATAATTCACCCCTCCACTTT. Residues: CAWSVGGSYNSPLHF.

The chain recombines TRBV20-1 with TRBJ2-7; D is ambiguous. Trimming removed 0 bases at V and 4 bases at J, with 7 bases between. The CDR3 is 12 residues long. Germline CDR1 reads DFQATT; CDR2 reads SNEGSKA (reference sequence). This CDR3 reads CSARDVRYEQYF. The CDR3 DNA reads TGCAGTGCTAGAGATGTGAGATACGAGCAGTACTTC.

The chain is built from TRBV20-1 and TRBJ1-6; perhaps TRBD1 as D (6 bases). The V gene's germline CDR1 is DFQATT and CDR2 SNEGSKA (reference sequence). V was trimmed by 5 bases and J by 0 bases, leaving 8 bases between them. This CDR3 is 14 amino acids long. The CDR3 region has the DNA TGCAGTGCTCCGGACAGCTCCTATAATTCACCCCTCCACTTT. Translation gives CSAPDSSYNSPLHF.

The chain joins TRBV9 to TRBJ2-7, with a tentative D call TRBD1 (6 bases). The V end was cut by 4 bases, the J end by 5 bases, with 22 bases between. The CDR3 length is 16 residues. Germline V gene data show CDR1 as SGDLS and CDR2 as YYNGEE. CDR3 DNA sequence: TGTGCCAGCAGCCCAACAACAGGGAAGACCCGCGACGAGCAGTACTTC. Translated, it gives CASSPTTGKTRDEQYF.

This sequence joins TRBV24-1 and TRBJ2-1; 8 bases map to TRBD2. Per germline, CDR1 KGHDR and CDR2 SFDVKD. Trimming at V came to 3 bases and at J to 6 bases, leaving 9 bases not matched to a gene. The CDR3 has 16 residues. CDR3 protein: CATSDPTSGGLNEQFF. CDR3 nucleotide sequence: TGTGCCACCAGTGATCCTACTAGCGGAGGACTCAATGAGCAGTTCTTC.

The chain couples TRBV20-1 to TRBJ1-5; D remains ambiguous. V was clipped by 1 base and J by 6 bases, with 10 bases between them. CDR1 is DFQATT and CDR2 is SNEGSKA in the germline V gene (reference sequence). The length of the CDR3 is 13 residues. The CDR3 coding sequence is TGCAGTGCTAGAGTGGAGGGATCTCAGCCCCAGCATTTT. Its protein product is CSARVEGSQPQHF.

The CDR3 DNA follows: TGTGCCTGGAGTGCGTACTCAGTTACGCAGTATTTT. The encoded protein is CAWSAYSVTQYF. The chain is built from TRBV30 and TRBJ2-3; D call uncertain. Germline CDR1 and CDR2: GTSNPN and SVGIG (reference sequence). This CDR3 spans 12 amino acids. Trimming took off 1 base at V and 8 bases at J, with 10 bases between the two ends.

V usage is TRBV3-1 and J usage is TRBJ1-4; possibly TRBD1 for D (5 bases). The germline V gene has CDR1 LGHDT and CDR2 YNNKEL (reference sequence). Trimming removed 3 bases from V and 4 bases from J, with 9 bases in between. CDR3 length equals 14 residues. The CDR3 region is CASSHARGNEKLFF. CDR3 nucleotide sequence: TGTGCCAGCAGCCATGCAAGGGGTAATGAAAAACTGTTTTTT. Variable domain in full (rest from reference TRBV3-1 and TRBJ1-4): DTAVSQTPKYLVTQMGNDKSIKCEQNLGHDTMYWYKQDSKKFLKIMFSYNNKELIINETVPNRFSPKSPDKAHLNLHINSLELGDSAVYFCASSHARGNEKLFFGSGTQLSVL.

This clonotype was observed a single time. The chain carries TRBV2 and TRBJ2-1; 8 nucleotides agree with TRBD1. After removal of 6 bases from V and 2 bases from J, the junction contained 6 bases not matched to a gene. The CDR3 extends over 15 amino acids. Germline V CDR1 and CDR2: SNHLY, FYNNEI. CDR3 sequence reads: CASRTDRATYNEQFF. The CDR3 nucleotides read TGTGCCAGCAGGACGGACAGGGCGACCTACAATGAGCAGTTCTTC.

The J gene is TRBJ1-1, the V gene TRBV15, with D possibly matching TRBD1 (5 bases). CDR1 and CDR2 (germline): LNHNV, YYDKDF (reference sequence). V was trimmed by 0 bases and J by 5 bases, leaving 7 bases between them. The CDR3 runs to 13 residues. DNA of the CDR3: TGTGCCACCAGCAGAGAGGGGGGGACTGAAGCTTTCTTT. This gives the protein CATSREGGTEAFF.

As concerns this clonotype: One end of the junction is discordant with germline, which a read error may explain. The chain employs TRBV29-1 and TRBJ2-1, with D perhaps matching TRBD1 (5 bases). Per germline, CDR1 SQVTM and CDR2 ANQGSEA. The CDR3 totals 14 residues. CDR3 residues: CSLDLVQASNEQFF. CDR3 DNA: TGCAGCCTTGACTTGGTACAGGCCTCGAATGAGCAGTTCTTC.

The gene calls are TRBV2 and TRBJ1-1, with 11 bases lining up with TRBD1. The CDR3 runs 14 residues. V was clipped by 6 bases and J by 7 bases; unmatched bases: 7. CDR1 and CDR2 (germline): SNHLY, FYNNEI. In nucleotides, the CDR3 is TGTGCCAGCAGGCCCGGGACAGGGGGGGTTGAAGCTTTCTTT. Protein product: CASRPGTGGVEAFF.

The V gene is TRBV20-1, the J gene TRBJ1-5; TRBD1 agrees at 7 bases. This CDR3 has 15 residues. V trimming: 2 bases; J trimming: 4 bases; junction bases outside the gene matches: 8. Germline V gene sequence: CDR1 DFQATT, CDR2 SNEGSKA (reference sequence). CDR3 DNA: TGCAGTGCTAGACGGGCAGGGGGGGGGAATCAGCCCCAGCATTTT. Residues: CSARRAGGGNQPQHF.

DNA of the CDR3: TGCAGTGCTAGGGCGGAATTGGGCACAGATACGCAGTATTTT. Translated: CSARAELGTDTQYF. The J gene is TRBJ2-3, the V gene TRBV20-1; no reliable D call. The V gene's germline CDR1 is DFQATT and CDR2 SNEGSKA (reference sequence). The length of the CDR3 is 14 residues. The germline V and J ends were trimmed by 3 bases and 1 base, with 11 bases remaining between them.

V is TRBV29-1 and J is TRBJ2-5; D may be TRBD1 or TRBD2 (5 bases each). Looked up from germline, CDR1 is SQVTM and CDR2 is ANQGSEA. There are 12 residues in the CDR3. With 3 bases removed from V and 5 bases from J, the gap between germline ends came to 10 bases. Here the CDR3 DNA reads TGCAGCGTTGATCCAGAGGGGGAGACCCAGTACTTC. Translation gives CSVDPEGETQYF.

The chain has TRBV6-6 and TRBJ1-1; 8 bases are shared with TRBD1. Germline assignment: CDR1 MNHNY and CDR2 SVGAGI (reference sequence). This CDR3 has 15 amino acids. Losses at the gene ends were 4 bases for V and 1 base for J; bases not matched to a gene: 5. The CDR3 protein is CASSSNDRGNTEAFF. CDR3 bases: TGTGCCAGCAGTTCCAACGACAGGGGGAACACTGAAGCTTTCTTT.

This chain connects TRBV2 to TRBJ2-2; TRBD2 might be the D (5 bases). Germline V gives CDR1 SNHLY, CDR2 FYNNEI. The CDR3 runs to 13 residues. The ends were cut back, 4 bases at V and 8 bases at J, with 11 bases in the middle. This chain's CDR3 is CASSGEGLGELFF. CDR3 DNA sequence: TGTGCCAGCAGTGGCGAGGGTCTGGGGGAGCTGTTTTTT.

This clonotype occurred once. The genes are TRBV18 and TRBJ1-2; unclear D gene. V was pared by 1 base and J by 2 bases, with 11 bases between. This CDR3 is built from 15 residues. Germline V CDR1 and CDR2: KGHSH, LQKENI. The CDR3 region has the DNA TGTGCCAGCTCACCACGGGTTCTCTCAAACTATGGCTACACCTTC. This encodes CASSPRVLSNYGYTF.